This T cell receptor (beta chain) was sequenced during a study of T cells after posttransplantation cyclophosphamide. Study-level points and caveats: Donor-recipient repertoire similarity was low at 1-2 months, rising over year one.

The trim removed 1 base at V and 3 bases at J, leaving 13 bases unmatched. Germline CDR1 is SEHNR and CDR2 is FQNEAQ (reference sequence). This CDR3 is built from 18 residues. The protocol was immunoSEQ multiplex PCR, while the TCRdb copy is restricted to in-frame clones and leaves out a portion. The sample offers approximately 41,000 clones and no singletons, the top ten holding 2% to 2.5%. This clone was picked up many times. Antigen unknown. Sequences were obtained from PBMCs. This chain connects TRBV7-9 to TRBJ1-1, with 8 bases lining up with TRBD1. This TCR derives from a man aged 45-60 years in good health, CMV-negative, and a related stem cell transplant donor. The CDR3 reads CASSLGTGWSPGDTEAFF. The DNA of the CDR3 is TGTGCCAGCAGCTTAGGGACAGGGTGGTCCCCCGGGGACACTGAAGCTTTCTTT.